This T cell receptor (beta chain) originates from a study of blood T cell repertoires in COVID-19. Turning to the study itself: Acute and convalescent COVID-19 samples came from the United States, Italy and Spain. T cells, B-cell-depleted T cells, or PBMCs supplied cDNA or gDNA.

This clone has just one count. As handled by the study authors: Reference gene primers were amplified, and this amplification served to estimate nucleated cell counts. Profiled with immunoSEQ multiplex PCR; TCRdb holds only in-frame clones, not every one. Clonal size and the V and J genes are those of that table, whereas D and trimming came from the DNA. The table lists about 170,000 clones, 90% to 95% of them singletons, with 3.5% to 5% in the top ten. The ends were cut back, 4 bases at V and 0 bases at J, with 18 bases in the middle. Germline assignment: CDR1 KGHDR and CDR2 SFDVKD. This CDR3 has 19 residues.

This sequence was found in a woman aged 45-60 years with acute or convalescent COVID-19. The chain joins TRBV24-1 to TRBJ2-6, with D maybe TRBD1 (6 bases). The specimen was peripheral blood. The CDR3 region has the DNA TGTGCCACCAGTGACCCAGGCTCAGGGGACCCCTCTGGGGCCAACGTCCTGACTTTC. It specifies CATSDPGSGDPSGANVLTF.